The 8 T cell receptor beta chains below come from one sample, sequenced in a study of T cells in Graves' hyperthyroidism and ophthalmopathy. Researchers amplified the TCR beta CDR3 regions from RNA transcripts. TCR CDR3 regions were first amplified by RT-PCR with HTBI primers. MiXCR was run by TCRdb on the multiplex PCR reads, yielding one entry per CDR3 protein. The sample records approximately 530,000 distinct CDR3 sequences, less than 20% being singletons. The source material was blood. These receptors were taken from a man in his forties with Graves' ophthalmopathy.

The chain joins TRBV2 to TRBJ1-2; 7 positions agree with TRBD1. The CDR3 has 13 residues. Germline V gives CDR1 SNHLY, CDR2 FYNNEI. V shed 7 bases and J 5 bases; nucleotides not matched to a gene: 7. The chain's CDR3 is CASNFDRVYGYTF. The CDR3 nucleotides read TGTGCCAGCAATTTCGACAGGGTTTATGGCTACACCTTC. Filled out from reference TRBV2 and TRBJ1-2, the complete variable domain reads EPEVTQTPSHQVTQMGQEVILRCVPISNHLYFYWYRQILGQKVEFLVSFYNNEISEKSEIFDDQFSVERPDGSNFTLKIRSTKLEDSAMYFCASNFDRVYGYTFGSGTRLTVV.

At least ten counts were recorded for this clonotype. This rearrangement joins TRBV7-3 to TRBJ2-2; possibly TRBD1 or TRBD2 for D (5 bases each). The ends were cut back, 1 base at V and 0 bases at J, with 9 bases in the middle. Germline V gene sequence: CDR1 SGHTA, CDR2 FQGTGA. CDR3 length equals 16 residues. The CDR3 here is CASSLMGTANTGELFF. In DNA form, the CDR3 reads TGTGCCAGCAGCTTAATGGGGACGGCGAACACCGGGGAGCTGTTTTTT.

This clonotype was recorded many times. The chain recombines TRBV4-1 with TRBJ2-7; 9 positions agree with TRBD2. In germline, CDR1 is MGHRA, CDR2 YSYEKL. The CDR3 is 13 residues long. The V segment lost 8 bases and the J segment 5 bases; nucleotides outside the gene matches: 7. CDR3 in amino acids: CASRSGRTNEQYF. The DNA for the CDR3 is TGCGCCAGCCGAAGCGGGAGGACGAACGAGCAGTACTTC.

V and J are TRBV19 and TRBJ2-3; TRBD1 aligns across 9 bases. From germline, CDR1 is LNHDA and CDR2 SQIVND (reference sequence). This CDR3 is 14 amino acids long. J gave up 3 bases and V 7 bases, and 5 bases lay outside the gene matches. The CDR3 bases are TGTGCCAGTATGGACAGGGGAAGTACAGATACGCAGTATTTT. Residues: CASMDRGSTDTQYF.

The J gene is TRBJ2-1, the V gene TRBV6-6, with D possibly TRBD1 on 6 matching bases. The germline gives CDR1 MNHNY, CDR2 SVGAGI (reference sequence). Deletions cut 0 bases from V and 9 bases from J, with 9 bases between. This CDR3 region has 13 residues. The CDR3: CASSYSIGGEQFF. In DNA, the CDR3 is TGTGCCAGCAGTTACTCGATAGGGGGTGAGCAGTTCTTC.

As regards this clonotype: A much larger clonotype is one base distant, so this may be a read error. This likely comes from a read error, as the CDR3 has no conserved phenylalanine or tryptophan at its end. This chain connects TRBV12-3 or TRBV12-4 to TRBJ1-2; D not certain. The CDR3 is 13 residues long. V was pared by 3 bases and J by 8 bases, with 13 bases between. Written as DNA, the CDR3 is TGTGCCAGCAGTTTCGGGGATCTAGGGGGCTACACCCTC. Its protein product is CASSFGDLGGYTL.

In this sample, this clonotype turned up many times. The chain uses TRBV5-1 and TRBJ2-3; D is uncertain. This CDR3 comprises 16 residues. CDR1 is SGHRS, CDR2 YFSETQ, per germline. V shed 0 bases and J shed 3 bases, with 14 bases lying between them. The DNA of the CDR3 is TGCGCCAGCAGCTTGGTTGGTCCGGTACAGACAGATACGCAGTATTTT. It yields the protein CASSLVGPVQTDTQYF.

This clonotype was counted a few times. The genes are TRBV20-1 and TRBJ2-5; 7 bases fit TRBD2. Per germline, CDR1 DFQATT and CDR2 SNEGSKA (reference sequence). The CDR3 runs to 13 residues. J was trimmed by 6 bases and V by 1 base; bases with no gene match: 5. The CDR3 region has the DNA TGCAGTGCTAGAGGGCGGGAGAGAAAGACCCAGTACTTC. Translating it yields CSARGRERKTQYF.